The present T cell receptor beta chain was sequenced within a study of blood T cell repertoires in COVID-19. Whole-study context: Whether acute or convalescent, the COVID-19 samples came from the United States, Italy and Spain. PBMCs, B-cell-depleted T cells, or T cells were the source of the cDNA or gDNA that made up the material.

In germline, CDR1 is LNHDA, CDR2 SQIVND (reference sequence). The CDR3 extends over 15 amino acids. V lost 6 bases to trimming and J lost 6 bases; unmatched junction nucleotides: 6. Patients at the Seattle site were enrolled during active infection and followed longitudinally. Only in-frame clones appear in the TCRdb table, and some are missing; sequencing was by immunoSEQ multiplex PCR. The repertoire has about 200,000 clones, roughly 86% of them found once; the top ten carry about a tenth. Sequencing input: peripheral blood. The sequence derives from a woman aged 45 to 65 with COVID-19, enrolled during active disease. The V call is TRBV19, the J call TRBJ2-2; 11 bases line up with TRBD1. This chain's CDR3 is CASRRTGGLAGELFF. The CDR3 DNA reads as TGTGCCAGTAGGAGGACAGGGGGCTTGGCCGGGGAGCTGTTTTTT.